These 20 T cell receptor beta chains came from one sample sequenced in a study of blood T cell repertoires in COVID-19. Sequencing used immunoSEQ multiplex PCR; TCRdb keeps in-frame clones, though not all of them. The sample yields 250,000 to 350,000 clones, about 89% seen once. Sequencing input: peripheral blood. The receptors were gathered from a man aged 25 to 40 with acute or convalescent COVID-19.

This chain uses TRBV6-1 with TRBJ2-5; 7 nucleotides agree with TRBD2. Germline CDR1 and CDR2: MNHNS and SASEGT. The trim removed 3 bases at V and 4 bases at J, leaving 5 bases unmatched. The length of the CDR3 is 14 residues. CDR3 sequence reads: CASSEGGFRETQYF. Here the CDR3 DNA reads TGTGCCAGCAGTGAGGGGGGGTTTAGAGAGACCCAGTACTTC.

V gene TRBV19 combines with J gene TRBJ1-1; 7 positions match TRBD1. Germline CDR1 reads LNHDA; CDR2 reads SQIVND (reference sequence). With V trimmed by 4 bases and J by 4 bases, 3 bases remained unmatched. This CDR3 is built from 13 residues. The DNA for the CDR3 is TGTGCCAGTAGTACCAACAGGGGCACTGAAGCTTTCTTT. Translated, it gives CASSTNRGTEAFF.

In DNA form, the CDR3 reads TGTGCCAGCAGCAAAGGACAGGGGATTTATTCACCCCTCCACTTT. Amino acid sequence: CASSKGQGIYSPLHF. The chain is built from TRBV5-6 and TRBJ1-6, with TRBD1 matching 9 bases. The length of the CDR3 is 15 residues. Germline CDR1 is SGHDT and CDR2 is YYEEEE. V lost 4 bases, J lost 8 bases, and 7 bases stayed unmatched.

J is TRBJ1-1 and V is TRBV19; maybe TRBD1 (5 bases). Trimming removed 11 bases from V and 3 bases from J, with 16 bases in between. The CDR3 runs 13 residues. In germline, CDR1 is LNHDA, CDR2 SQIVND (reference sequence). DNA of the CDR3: TGTGCCTGTGGGGGGATTAGATACACTGAAGCTTTCTTT. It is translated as CACGGIRYTEAFF.

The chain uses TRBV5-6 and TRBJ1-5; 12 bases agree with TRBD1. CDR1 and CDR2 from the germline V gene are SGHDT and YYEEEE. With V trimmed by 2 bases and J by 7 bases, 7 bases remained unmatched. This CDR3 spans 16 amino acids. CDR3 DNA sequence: TGTGCCAGCAGCTTTGGGGACAGGGGGCAGGGGCAGCCCCAGCATTTT. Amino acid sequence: CASSFGDRGQGQPQHF.

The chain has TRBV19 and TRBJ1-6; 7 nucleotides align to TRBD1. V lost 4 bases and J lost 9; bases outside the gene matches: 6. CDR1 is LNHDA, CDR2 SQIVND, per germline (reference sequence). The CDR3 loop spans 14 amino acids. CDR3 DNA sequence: TGTGCCAGTAGTACAGGGGGGTTCGGTTCACCCCTCCACTTT. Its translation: CASSTGGFGSPLHF.

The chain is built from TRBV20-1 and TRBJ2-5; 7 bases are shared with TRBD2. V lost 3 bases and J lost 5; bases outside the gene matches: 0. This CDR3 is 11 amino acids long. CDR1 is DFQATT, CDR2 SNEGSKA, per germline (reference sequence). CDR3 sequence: CSASSGETQYF. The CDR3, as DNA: TGCAGTGCTAGTAGCGGGGAGACCCAGTACTTC.

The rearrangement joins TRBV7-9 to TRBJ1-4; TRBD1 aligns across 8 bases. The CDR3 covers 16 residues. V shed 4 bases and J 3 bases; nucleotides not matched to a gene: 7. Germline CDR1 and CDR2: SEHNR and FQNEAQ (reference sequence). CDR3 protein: CASSSTQGAPNEKLFF. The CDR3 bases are TGTGCCAGCAGCTCAACTCAGGGGGCACCTAATGAAAAACTGTTTTTT. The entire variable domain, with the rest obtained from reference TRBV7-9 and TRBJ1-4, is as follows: DTGVSQNPRHKITKRGQNVTFRCDPISEHNRLYWYRQTLGQGPEFLTYFQNEAQLEKSRLLSDRFSAERPKGSFSTLEIQRTEQGDSAMYLCASSSTQGAPNEKLFFGSGTQLSVL.

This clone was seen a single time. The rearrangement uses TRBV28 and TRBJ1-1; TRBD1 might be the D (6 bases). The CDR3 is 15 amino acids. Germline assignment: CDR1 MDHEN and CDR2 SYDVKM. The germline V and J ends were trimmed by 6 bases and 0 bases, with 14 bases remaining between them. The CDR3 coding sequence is TGTGCCAGCAGCTTAAGGACAGCCATGAACACTGAAGCTTTCTTT. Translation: CASSLRTAMNTEAFF. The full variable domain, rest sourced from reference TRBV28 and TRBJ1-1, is DVKVTQSSRYLVKRTGEKVFLECVQDMDHENMFWYRQDPGLGLRLIYFSYDVKMKEKGDIPEGYSVSREKKERFSLILESASTNQTSMYLCASSLRTAMNTEAFFGQGTRLTVV.

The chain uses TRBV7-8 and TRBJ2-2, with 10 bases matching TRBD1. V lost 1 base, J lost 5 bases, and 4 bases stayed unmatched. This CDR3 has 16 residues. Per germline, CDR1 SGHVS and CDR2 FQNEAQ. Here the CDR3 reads CASSLERGQGTGELFF. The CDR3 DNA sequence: TGTGCCAGCAGCTTAGAGAGGGGACAGGGGACCGGGGAGCTGTTTTTT.

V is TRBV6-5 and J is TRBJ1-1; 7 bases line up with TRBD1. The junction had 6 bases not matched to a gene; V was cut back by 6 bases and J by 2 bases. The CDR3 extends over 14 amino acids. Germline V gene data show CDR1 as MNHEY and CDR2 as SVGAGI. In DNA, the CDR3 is TGTGCCAGCAGACAGGGGACACCTAACACTGAAGCTTTCTTT. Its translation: CASRQGTPNTEAFF.

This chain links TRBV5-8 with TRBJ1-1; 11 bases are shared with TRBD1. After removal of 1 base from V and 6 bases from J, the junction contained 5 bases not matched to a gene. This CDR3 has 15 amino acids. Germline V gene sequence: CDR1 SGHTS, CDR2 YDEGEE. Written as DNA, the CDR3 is TGTGCCAGCAGCTTGAAAGGGGACAGGGGGTCTGAAGCTTTCTTT. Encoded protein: CASSLKGDRGSEAFF.

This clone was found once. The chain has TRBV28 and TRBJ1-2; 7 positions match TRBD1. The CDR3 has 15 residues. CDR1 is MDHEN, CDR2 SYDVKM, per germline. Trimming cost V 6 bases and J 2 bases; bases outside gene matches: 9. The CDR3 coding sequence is TGTGCCAGCAGCCCATACAGGGGCGGAAACTATGGCTACACCTTC. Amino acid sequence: CASSPYRGGNYGYTF.

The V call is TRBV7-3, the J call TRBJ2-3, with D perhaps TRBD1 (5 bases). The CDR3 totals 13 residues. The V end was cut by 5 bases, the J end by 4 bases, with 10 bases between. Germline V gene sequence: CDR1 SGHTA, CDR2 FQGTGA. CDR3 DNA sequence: TGTGCCAGCAGCCAACAGGACCCAGATACGCAGTATTTT. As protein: CASSQQDPDTQYF.

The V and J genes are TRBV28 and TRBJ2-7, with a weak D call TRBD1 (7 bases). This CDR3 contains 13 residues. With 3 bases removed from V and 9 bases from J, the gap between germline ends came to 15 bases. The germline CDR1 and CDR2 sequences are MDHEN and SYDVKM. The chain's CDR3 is CASSFHDREAQYF. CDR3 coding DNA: TGTGCCAGCAGTTTCCACGACAGGGAGGCGCAGTACTTC.

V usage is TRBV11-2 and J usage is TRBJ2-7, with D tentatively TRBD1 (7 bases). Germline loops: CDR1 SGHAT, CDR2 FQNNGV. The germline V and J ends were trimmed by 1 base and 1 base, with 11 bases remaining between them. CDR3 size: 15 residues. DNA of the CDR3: TGTGCCAGCAGCTTAGCACCAGGGGGGTCCTACGAGCAGTACTTC. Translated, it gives CASSLAPGGSYEQYF.

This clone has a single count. CDR3 bases: TGTGCCAGCAGCGTCGGGCAGGGGGCATATGGCTACACCTTC. Translating gives CASSVGQGAYGYTF. The V call is TRBV9, the J call TRBJ1-2; TRBD1 matches 8 bases. This CDR3 contains 14 residues. J lost 5 bases, V lost 2 bases, and 5 bases had no gene match. Germline CDR1 is SGDLS and CDR2 is YYNGEE.

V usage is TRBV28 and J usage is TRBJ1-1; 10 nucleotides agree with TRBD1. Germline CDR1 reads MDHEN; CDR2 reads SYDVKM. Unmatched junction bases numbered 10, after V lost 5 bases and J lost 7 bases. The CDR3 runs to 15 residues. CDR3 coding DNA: TGTGCCAGCAGTGCCAGGGGACAGGGGATCGGTGAAGCTTTCTTT. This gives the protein CASSARGQGIGEAFF.

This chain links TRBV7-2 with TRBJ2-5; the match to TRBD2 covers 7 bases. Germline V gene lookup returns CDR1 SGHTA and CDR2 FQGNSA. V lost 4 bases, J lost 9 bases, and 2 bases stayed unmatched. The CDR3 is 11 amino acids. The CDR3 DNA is TGTGCCAGCAGCTGGGGGGGGGCCCAGTACTTC. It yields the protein CASSWGGAQYF.

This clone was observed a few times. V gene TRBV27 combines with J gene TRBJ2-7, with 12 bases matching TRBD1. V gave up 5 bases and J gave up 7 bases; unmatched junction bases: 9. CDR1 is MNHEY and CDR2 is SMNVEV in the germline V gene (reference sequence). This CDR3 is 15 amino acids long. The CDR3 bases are TGTGCCAGCAGTCACACCGGGACAGGGGGCAGTGAGCAGTACTTC. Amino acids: CASSHTGTGGSEQYF.